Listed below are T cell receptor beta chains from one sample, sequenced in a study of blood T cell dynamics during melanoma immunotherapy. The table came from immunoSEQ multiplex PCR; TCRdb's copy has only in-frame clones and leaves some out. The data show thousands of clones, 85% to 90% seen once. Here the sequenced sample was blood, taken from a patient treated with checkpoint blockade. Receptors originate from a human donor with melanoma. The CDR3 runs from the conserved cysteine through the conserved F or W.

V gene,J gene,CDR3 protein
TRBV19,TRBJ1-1,CASYDRLGTEAFF
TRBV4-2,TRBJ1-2,CASSDSGQHRRNYGYTF
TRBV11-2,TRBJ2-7,CASSSTLTSGGNYEQYF
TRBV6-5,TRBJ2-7,CASGQRSSYEQYF
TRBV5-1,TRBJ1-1,CASRQGGVGTEAFF
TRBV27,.,CASSFFSGTNYEQYF
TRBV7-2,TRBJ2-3,CASSPRLAGGTDTQYF
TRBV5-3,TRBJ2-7,CARSLSAGSYEQYF
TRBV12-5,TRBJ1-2,CASGGNGQGLYGYTF
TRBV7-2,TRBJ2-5,CASSLGGAGGRETQYF
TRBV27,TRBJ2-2,CASSLFSLNTGELFF
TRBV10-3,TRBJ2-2,CAISEPDRGTGELFF
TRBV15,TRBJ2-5,CATSRDSFGKTQYF
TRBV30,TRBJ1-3,CAWSVGGGISTIYF
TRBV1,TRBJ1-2,CTSSQKGTNYGYTF
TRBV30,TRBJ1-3,CASGRLGFSGNTIYF
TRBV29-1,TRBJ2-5,CSVGQGQETQYF
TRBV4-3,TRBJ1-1,CASSFDRDTEAFF
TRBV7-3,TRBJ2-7,CASSLDSHRGSHEQYF
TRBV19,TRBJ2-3,CASSIGGADTQYF
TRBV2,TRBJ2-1,CASRLAGLSGESYNEQFF
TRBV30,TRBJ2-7,CAWSGVLGGSSYEQYF
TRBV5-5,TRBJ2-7,CASSLWVGKAYEQYF
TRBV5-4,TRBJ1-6,CASSSFRGGESPLHF
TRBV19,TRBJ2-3,CASSAQGDTQYF
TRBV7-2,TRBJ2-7,CASSYLKKTEQYF
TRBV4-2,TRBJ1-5,CASSLADRENQPQHF
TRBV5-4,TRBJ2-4,CASSLQLAGTKNIQYF
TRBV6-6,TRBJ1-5,CASREGMPQHF
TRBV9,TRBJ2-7,CASSADTGLAGDEQYF
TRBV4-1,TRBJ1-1,CASSQEGDIRTFEAFF
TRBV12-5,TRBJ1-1,CASGLVPLAQLNTEAFF
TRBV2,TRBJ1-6,CASSEAGQGRLPLHF
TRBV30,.,CAWSELAGGAYEQYF
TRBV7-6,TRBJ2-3,CASSLSGPSDTQYF
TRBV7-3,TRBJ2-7,CASSLGGAHEQYF
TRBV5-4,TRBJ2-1,CASSSKGEAYNEQFF
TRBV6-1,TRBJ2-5,CASSAGTTKETQYF
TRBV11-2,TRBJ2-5,CASSATGGDGETQYF
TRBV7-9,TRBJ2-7,CASSLLHEQYF
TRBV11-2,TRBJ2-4,CASSSRLAGNIQYF
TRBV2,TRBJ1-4,CASTGAEKLFF
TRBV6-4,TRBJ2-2,CASSEVMNTGELFF
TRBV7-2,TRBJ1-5,CASSWDRVNQPQHF
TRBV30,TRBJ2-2,CAWSSRYHTGELFF
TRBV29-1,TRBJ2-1,CSTLAGVGNEQFF
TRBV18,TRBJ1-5,CASSPDGQGANQPQHF
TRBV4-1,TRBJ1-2,CASSQGRVPYGYTF
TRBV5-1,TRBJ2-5,CASSLGGLQETQYF
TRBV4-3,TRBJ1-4,CASSPENADEKLFF
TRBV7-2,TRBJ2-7,CASSPLTSSHEQYF
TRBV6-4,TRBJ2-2,CASSDSDTGELFF
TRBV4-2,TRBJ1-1,CASSQRDGGTEAFF
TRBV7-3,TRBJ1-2,CASSLNGGPYGYTF